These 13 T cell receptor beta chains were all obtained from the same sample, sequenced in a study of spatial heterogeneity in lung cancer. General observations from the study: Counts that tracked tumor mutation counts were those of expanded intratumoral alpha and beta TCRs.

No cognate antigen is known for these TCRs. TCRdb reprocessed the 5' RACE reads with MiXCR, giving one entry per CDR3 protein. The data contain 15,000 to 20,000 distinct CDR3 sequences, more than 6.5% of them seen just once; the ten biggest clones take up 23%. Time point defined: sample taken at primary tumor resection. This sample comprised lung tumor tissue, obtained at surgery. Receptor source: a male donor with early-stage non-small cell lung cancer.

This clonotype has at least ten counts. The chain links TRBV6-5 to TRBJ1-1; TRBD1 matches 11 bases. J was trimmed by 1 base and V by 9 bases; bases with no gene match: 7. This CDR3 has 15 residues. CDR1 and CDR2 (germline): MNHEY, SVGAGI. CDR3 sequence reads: CASWTGGLGNTEAFF. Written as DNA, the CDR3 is TGTGCCAGTTGGACAGGGGGCCTAGGGAACACTGAAGCTTTCTTT.

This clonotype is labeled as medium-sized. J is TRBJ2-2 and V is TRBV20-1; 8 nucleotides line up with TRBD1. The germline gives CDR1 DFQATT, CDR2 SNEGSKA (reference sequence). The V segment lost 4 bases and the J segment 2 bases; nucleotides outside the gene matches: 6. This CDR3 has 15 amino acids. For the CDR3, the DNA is TGCAGTGCTACTGGGACAGGTTATAACACCGGGGAGCTGTTTTTT. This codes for CSATGTGYNTGELFF.

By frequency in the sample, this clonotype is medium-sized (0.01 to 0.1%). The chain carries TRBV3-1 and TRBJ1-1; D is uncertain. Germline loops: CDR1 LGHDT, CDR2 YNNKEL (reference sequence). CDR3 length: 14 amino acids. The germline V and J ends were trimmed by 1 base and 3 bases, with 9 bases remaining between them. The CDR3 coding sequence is TGTGCCAGCAGCCAAGTGCAGGAAGACACTGAAGCTTTCTTT. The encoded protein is CASSQVQEDTEAFF. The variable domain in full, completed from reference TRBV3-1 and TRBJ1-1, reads DTAVSQTPKYLVTQMGNDKSIKCEQNLGHDTMYWYKQDSKKFLKIMFSYNNKELIINETVPNRFSPKSPDKAHLNLHINSLELGDSAVYFCASSQVQEDTEAFFGQGTRLTVV.

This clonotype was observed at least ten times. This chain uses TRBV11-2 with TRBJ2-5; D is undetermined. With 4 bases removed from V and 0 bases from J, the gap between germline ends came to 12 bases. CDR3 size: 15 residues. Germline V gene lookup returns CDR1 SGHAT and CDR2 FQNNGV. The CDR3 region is CASSSPSGHQETQYF. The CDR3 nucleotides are TGTGCCAGCAGCTCCCCCTCCGGACACCAAGAGACCCAGTACTTC.

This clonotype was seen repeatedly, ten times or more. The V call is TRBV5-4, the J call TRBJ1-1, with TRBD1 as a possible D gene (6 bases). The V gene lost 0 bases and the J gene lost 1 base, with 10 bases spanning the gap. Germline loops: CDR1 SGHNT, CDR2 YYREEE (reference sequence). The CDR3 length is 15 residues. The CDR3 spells CASSLATGPNTEAFF. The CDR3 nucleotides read TGTGCCAGCAGCTTGGCCACAGGGCCGAACACTGAAGCTTTCTTT.

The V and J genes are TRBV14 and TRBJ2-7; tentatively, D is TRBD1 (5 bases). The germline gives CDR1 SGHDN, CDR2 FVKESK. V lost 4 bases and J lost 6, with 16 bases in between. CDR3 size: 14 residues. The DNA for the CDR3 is TGTGCCAGCAGCCCCAGGGTATTCTCGTCCGAGCAGTACTTC. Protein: CASSPRVFSSEQYF.

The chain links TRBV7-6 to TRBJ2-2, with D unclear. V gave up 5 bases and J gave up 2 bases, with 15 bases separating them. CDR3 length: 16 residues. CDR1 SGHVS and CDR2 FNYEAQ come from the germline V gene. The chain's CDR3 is CASSPQELRNTGELFF. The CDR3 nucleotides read TGTGCCAGCAGCCCCCAGGAGCTCCGAAACACCGGGGAGCTGTTTTTT.

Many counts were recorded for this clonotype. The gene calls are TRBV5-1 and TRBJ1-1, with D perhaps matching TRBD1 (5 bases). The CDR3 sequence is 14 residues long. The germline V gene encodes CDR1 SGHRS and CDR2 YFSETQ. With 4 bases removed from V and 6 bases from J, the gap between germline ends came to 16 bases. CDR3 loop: CASSPRPGSPEAFF. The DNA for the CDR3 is TGCGCCAGCAGCCCCCGGCCAGGGTCCCCTGAAGCTTTCTTT. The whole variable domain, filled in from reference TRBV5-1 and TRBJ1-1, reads KAGVTQTPRYLIKTRGQQVTLSCSPISGHRSVSWYQQTPGQGLQFLFEYFSETQRNKGNFPGRFSGRQFSNSRSEMNVSTLELGDSALYLCASSPRPGSPEAFFGQGTRLTVV.

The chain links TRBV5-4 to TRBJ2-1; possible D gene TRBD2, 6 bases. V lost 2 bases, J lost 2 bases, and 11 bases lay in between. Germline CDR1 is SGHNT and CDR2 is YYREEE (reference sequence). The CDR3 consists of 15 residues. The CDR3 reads CASSFGLAAYNEQFF. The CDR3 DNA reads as TGTGCCAGCAGCTTTGGGTTAGCGGCCTACAATGAGCAGTTCTTC.

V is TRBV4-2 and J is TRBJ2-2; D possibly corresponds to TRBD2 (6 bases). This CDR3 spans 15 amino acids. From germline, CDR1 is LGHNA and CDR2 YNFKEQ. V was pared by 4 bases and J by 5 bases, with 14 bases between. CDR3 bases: TGTGCCAGCAGCCGGGAGGACCGGCTAACCGGGGAGCTGTTTTTT. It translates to CASSREDRLTGELFF.

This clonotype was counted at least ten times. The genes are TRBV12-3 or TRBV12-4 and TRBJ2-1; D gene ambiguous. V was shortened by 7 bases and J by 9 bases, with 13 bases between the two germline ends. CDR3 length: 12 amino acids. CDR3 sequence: CASTLVRSEQFF. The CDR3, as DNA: TGTGCCAGCACCCTTGTGAGGAGTGAGCAGTTCTTC.

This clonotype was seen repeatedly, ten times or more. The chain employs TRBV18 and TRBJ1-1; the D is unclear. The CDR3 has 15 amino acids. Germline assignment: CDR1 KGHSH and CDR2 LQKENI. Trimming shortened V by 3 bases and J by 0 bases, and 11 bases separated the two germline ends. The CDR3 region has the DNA TGTGCCAGCTCACCGATGGTGGGCATGAACACTGAAGCTTTCTTT. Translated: CASSPMVGMNTEAFF. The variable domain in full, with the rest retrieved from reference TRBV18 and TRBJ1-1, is NAGVMQNPRHLVRRRGQEARLRCSPMKGHSHVYWYRQLPEEGLKFMVYLQKENIIDESGMPKERFSAEFPKEGPSILRIQQVVRGDSAAYFCASSPMVGMNTEAFFGQGTRLTVV.

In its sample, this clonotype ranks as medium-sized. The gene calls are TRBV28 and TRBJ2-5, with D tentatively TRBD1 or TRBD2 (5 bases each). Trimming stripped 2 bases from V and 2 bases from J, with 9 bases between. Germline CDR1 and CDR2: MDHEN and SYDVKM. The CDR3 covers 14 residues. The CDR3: CASSLMGEQETQYF. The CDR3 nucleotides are TGTGCCAGCAGTTTAATGGGGGAACAAGAGACCCAGTACTTC.